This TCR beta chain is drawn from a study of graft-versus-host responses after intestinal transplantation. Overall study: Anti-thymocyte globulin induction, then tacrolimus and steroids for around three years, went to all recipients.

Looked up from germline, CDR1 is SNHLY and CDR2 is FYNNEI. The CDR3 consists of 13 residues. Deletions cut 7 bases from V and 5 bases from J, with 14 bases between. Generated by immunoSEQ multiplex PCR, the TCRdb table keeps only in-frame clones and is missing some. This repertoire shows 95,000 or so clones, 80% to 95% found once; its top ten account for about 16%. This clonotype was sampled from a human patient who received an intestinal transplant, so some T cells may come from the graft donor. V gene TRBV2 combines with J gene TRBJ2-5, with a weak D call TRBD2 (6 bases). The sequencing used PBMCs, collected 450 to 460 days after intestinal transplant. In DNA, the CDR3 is TGTGCCAGCAAGGCGGGAACGGGGGAGACCCAGTACTTC. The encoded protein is CASKAGTGETQYF. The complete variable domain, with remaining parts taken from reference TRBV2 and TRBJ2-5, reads EPEVTQTPSHQVTQMGQEVILRCVPISNHLYFYWYRQILGQKVEFLVSFYNNEISEKSEIFDDQFSVERPDGSNFTLKIRSTKLEDSAMYFCASKAGTGETQYFGPGTRLLVL.